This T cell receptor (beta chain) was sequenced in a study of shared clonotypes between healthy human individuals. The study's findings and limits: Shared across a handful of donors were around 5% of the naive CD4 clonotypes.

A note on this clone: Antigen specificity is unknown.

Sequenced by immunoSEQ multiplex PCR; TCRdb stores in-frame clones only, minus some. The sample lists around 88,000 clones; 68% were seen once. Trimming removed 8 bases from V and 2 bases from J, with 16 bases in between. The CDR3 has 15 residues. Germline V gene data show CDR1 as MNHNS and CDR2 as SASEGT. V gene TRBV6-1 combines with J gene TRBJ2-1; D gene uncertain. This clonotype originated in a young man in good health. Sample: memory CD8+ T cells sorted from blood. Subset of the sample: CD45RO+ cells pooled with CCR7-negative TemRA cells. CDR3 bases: TGTGCCAGCTTGTACGAAATCGCCCCCTACAATGAGCAGTTCTTC. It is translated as CASLYEIAPYNEQFF.